The 27 T cell receptor beta chains listed next were all sequenced from one sample in a study of cytotoxic CD8 clonotypes in ibrutinib-treated CLL. Clones were sequenced by immunoSEQ multiplex PCR, and TCRdb holds only the in-frame ones, with some missing. The table lists more than 200,000 clones, under 80% of them singletons. The sample consisted of PBMCs, taken after 24 months of ibrutinib treatment. The receptors shown here come from a human donor with chronic lymphocytic leukemia.

This clone was observed a few times. The gene calls are TRBV19 and TRBJ2-7, with 7 positions matching TRBD1. The junction had 4 bases not matched to a gene; V was cut back by 5 bases and J by 3 bases. Germline loops: CDR1 LNHDA, CDR2 SQIVND (reference sequence). This CDR3 contains 13 residues. CDR3 protein: CASSLYRGYEQYF. Written as DNA, the CDR3 is TGTGCCAGTAGTCTCTACAGGGGCTACGAGCAGTACTTC. The full variable domain, completed using reference TRBV19 and TRBJ2-7, is DGGITQSPKYLFRKEGQNVTLSCEQNLNHDAMYWYRQDPGQGLRLIYYSQIVNDFQKGDIAEGYSVSREKKESFPLTVTSAQKNPTAFYLCASSLYRGYEQYFGPGTRLTVT.

This clone was seen just once. This chain connects TRBV5-1 to TRBJ2-3, with a possible D match to TRBD2 (6 bases). This CDR3 has 15 residues. Trimming left V 8 bases short and J 2 bases short, with 18 bases between. The germline V gene has CDR1 SGHRS and CDR2 YFSETQ. Here the CDR3 reads CASNKEGRLTDTQYF. The CDR3 DNA follows: TGCGCCAGTAATAAGGAGGGCCGTCTCACAGATACGCAGTATTTT.

Only a few counts were recorded for this clone. The chain recombines TRBV11-3 with TRBJ1-5; no definite D call. This CDR3 has 14 amino acids. V gave up 6 bases and J gave up 0 bases, with 9 bases separating them. Germline lookup yields CDR1 SGHNT and CDR2 YENEEA. CDR3 bases: TGTGCCAGCAGGGACCATTATAGCAATCAGCCCCAGCATTTT. Its translation is CASRDHYSNQPQHF.

The chain employs TRBV13 and TRBJ2-1, with a tentative D call TRBD2 (6 bases). CDR1 and CDR2 from the germline V gene are PRHDT and FYEKMQ (reference sequence). V shed 5 bases and J shed 5 bases, with 10 bases lying between them. This CDR3 is built from 13 residues. The CDR3 coding sequence is TGTGCCAGCAGCGCGGGACGGAACAATGAGCAGTTCTTC. It encodes CASSAGRNNEQFF.

The chain employs TRBV18 and TRBJ1-2, with 12 bases identical to TRBD1. The germline V gene encodes CDR1 KGHSH and CDR2 LQKENI. The junction had 9 bases not matched to a gene; V was cut back by 3 bases and J by 7 bases. The CDR3 is 16 residues long. Here the CDR3 reads CASSPTGQGAKGGYTF. The CDR3 region has the DNA TGTGCCAGCTCACCGACGGGACAGGGGGCGAAAGGTGGCTACACCTTC.

The genes are TRBV5-5 and TRBJ2-7; D gene uncertain. Germline-derived CDR1 and CDR2 are SGHKS and YYEKEE (reference sequence). The CDR3 is 12 amino acids. Trimming stripped 4 bases from V and 4 bases from J, with 9 bases between. CDR3 amino acids: CASSRTTYEQYF. CDR3 coding DNA: TGTGCCAGCAGCCGAACTACTTACGAGCAGTACTTC. Full variable domain (remainder filled in from reference TRBV5-5 and TRBJ2-7): DAGVTQSPTHLIKTRGQQVTLRCSPISGHKSVSWYQQVLGQGPQFIFQYYEKEERGRGNFPDRFSARQFPNYSSELNVNALLLGDSALYLCASSRTTYEQYFGPGTRLTVT.

This clone was seen a handful of times. The CDR3 bases are TGTGCCAGCAGCTTAGACGCCAGGAGCTACACCTTC. It yields the protein CASSLDARSYTF. V gene TRBV7-9 combines with J gene TRBJ1-2; D unclear. The CDR3 is 12 amino acids. The germline V and J ends were trimmed by 1 base and 9 bases, with 9 bases remaining between them. Germline CDR1 is SEHNR and CDR2 is FQNEAQ (reference sequence). Variable domain in full (rest from reference TRBV7-9 and TRBJ1-2): DTGVSQNPRHKITKRGQNVTFRCDPISEHNRLYWYRQTLGQGPEFLTYFQNEAQLEKSRLLSDRFSAERPKGSFSTLEIQRTEQGDSAMYLCASSLDARSYTFGSGTRLTVV.

The rearrangement joins TRBV5-1 to TRBJ1-4; D may be TRBD1 (6 bases). The CDR3 loop spans 15 amino acids. V lost 3 bases, J lost 7 bases, and 16 bases lay in between. The V gene's germline CDR1 is SGHRS and CDR2 YFSETQ. CDR3 sequence: CASSSEYSGAEKLFF. CDR3 DNA: TGCGCCAGCAGCTCCGAATACTCGGGGGCTGAAAAACTGTTTTTT.

V is TRBV29-1 and J is TRBJ2-2; D is unresolved. Trimming removed 7 bases from V and 3 bases from J, with 6 bases in between. The CDR3 sequence is 11 residues long. Germline lookup yields CDR1 SQVTM and CDR2 ANQGSEA. DNA of the CDR3: TGCAGCGGCAGGCACACCGGGGAGCTGTTTTTT. Translation: CSGRHTGELFF.

The V and J genes are TRBV25-1 and TRBJ2-3; D uncertain. CDR1 and CDR2 (germline): MGHDK, SYGVNS. The CDR3 contains 14 residues. The V end was cut by 5 bases, the J end by 0 bases, with 9 bases between. The CDR3 nucleotides are TGTGCCAGCAGTCCCCGACCAAGCACAGATACGCAGTATTTT. Protein product: CASSPRPSTDTQYF.

V is TRBV11-2 and J is TRBJ1-1, with 8 bases lining up with TRBD1. The CDR3 runs 15 residues. The V and J ends lost 8 bases and 1 base, in that order; junction bases with no gene match: 9. Germline values: CDR1 SGHAT, CDR2 FQNNGV. The CDR3 reads CASSPFGQGNTEAFF. The CDR3 DNA follows: TGTGCCAGCTCCCCCTTCGGACAGGGGAACACTGAAGCTTTCTTT.

This chain links TRBV4-1 with TRBJ2-7, with 12 bases identical to TRBD2. The junction had 10 bases not matched to a gene; V was cut back by 4 bases and J by 0 bases. The CDR3 totals 18 residues. Germline CDR1 is MGHRA and CDR2 is YSYEKL. CDR3 loop: CASSRDALAGGDSYEQYF. CDR3 in DNA: TGCGCCAGCAGCCGCGATGCACTAGCGGGGGGAGACTCCTACGAGCAGTACTTC.

This chain uses TRBV10-2 with TRBJ1-1, with TRBD1 matching 7 bases. Trimming cost V 6 bases and J 11 bases; bases outside gene matches: 3. The CDR3 spans 10 residues. The V gene's germline CDR1 is WSHSY and CDR2 SAAADI. DNA for the CDR3: TGCGCCAGCAGGCAGGGGGAGGCTTTCTTT. This gives the protein CASRQGEAFF.

Here the CDR3 reads CSVEDPQVPQHF. CDR3 coding DNA: TGCAGCGTTGAAGATCCTCAGGTTCCCCAGCATTTT. V is TRBV29-1 and J is TRBJ1-5; D not certain. Per germline, CDR1 SQVTM and CDR2 ANQGSEA. The V gene lost 0 bases and the J gene lost 10 bases, with 10 bases spanning the gap. The CDR3 totals 12 residues.

J is TRBJ2-3 and V is TRBV11-2; no firm D call. Germline CDR1 and CDR2: SGHAT and FQNNGV. The V end was cut by 1 base, the J end by 2 bases, with 7 bases between. This CDR3 has 14 residues. The DNA for the CDR3 is TGTGCCAGCAGCTTAGTGAGAGCCACAGATACGCAGTATTTT. Its translation is CASSLVRATDTQYF.

At least ten counts were recorded for this clone. This chain links TRBV7-2 with TRBJ2-2; D may be TRBD1 (6 bases). This CDR3 has 17 amino acids. Germline V gene sequence: CDR1 SGHTA, CDR2 FQGNSA. The germline V and J ends were trimmed by 5 bases and 2 bases, with 18 bases remaining between them. In DNA, the CDR3 is TGTGCCAGCAGCCAGGGGAGAAGGCCGCTTAACACCGGGGAGCTGTTTTTT. It specifies CASSQGRRPLNTGELFF.

V gene TRBV29-1 combines with J gene TRBJ2-5, with TRBD2 matching over 16 bases. V lost 4 bases, J lost 4 bases, and 15 bases stayed unmatched. This CDR3 contains 19 residues. Germline CDR1 and CDR2: SQVTM and ANQGSEA. CDR3 residues: CSVVGEGLAGGPFRETQYF. CDR3 in DNA: TGCAGCGTTGTAGGTGAGGGACTAGCGGGAGGGCCGTTTCGAGAGACCCAGTACTTC. Supplemented by reference TRBV29-1 and TRBJ2-5, the full variable domain reads SAVISQKPSRDICQRGTSLTIQCQVDSQVTMMFWYRQQPGQSLTLIATANQGSEATYESGFVIDKFPISRPNLTFSTLTVSNMSPEDSSIYLCSVVGEGLAGGPFRETQYFGPGTRLLVL.

V usage is TRBV15 and J usage is TRBJ2-1; 9 positions match TRBD1. The CDR3 contains 15 residues. V was clipped by 5 bases and J by 2 bases; unmatched bases: 4. Germline V CDR1 and CDR2: LNHNV, YYDKDF (reference sequence). CDR3 sequence: CATSRGDRAYNEQFF. The CDR3 nucleotides read TGTGCCACCAGCCGTGGGGACAGGGCCTACAATGAGCAGTTCTTC.

This clone was detected only once. This rearrangement joins TRBV19 to TRBJ2-3, with D possibly TRBD1 on 6 matching bases. CDR1 and CDR2 from the germline V gene are LNHDA and SQIVND (reference sequence). V was clipped by 7 bases and J by 1 base, with 9 bases between them. CDR3 length: 13 residues. The CDR3 loop reads CASTQGRTDTQYF. The CDR3 DNA reads TGTGCCAGTACACAGGGACGCACAGATACGCAGTATTTT.

V gene TRBV18 combines with J gene TRBJ1-1, with D unresolved. The CDR3 consists of 15 residues. CDR1 and CDR2 (germline): KGHSH, LQKENI. V shed 5 bases and J shed 1 base, with 14 bases lying between them. In DNA, the CDR3 is TGTGCCAGCTCAGTAGGTTTGCCGGAGAACACTGAAGCTTTCTTT. This sequence encodes CASSVGLPENTEAFF.

The chain couples TRBV11-1 to TRBJ2-3; D uncertain. Trimming pared 1 base from V and 2 bases from J, leaving 10 bases between. The CDR3 extends over 15 amino acids. Germline V gene data show CDR1 as SGHAT and CDR2 as FQDESV (reference sequence). The DNA for the CDR3 is TGTGCCAGCAGCTTAGTTGTTACAAACACAGATACGCAGTATTTT. As protein: CASSLVVTNTDTQYF.

The chain uses TRBV4-2 and TRBJ1-1, with 8 bases lining up with TRBD1. The CDR3 has 13 residues. The germline V gene has CDR1 LGHNA and CDR2 YNFKEQ. The ends lost 7 bases at V and 1 base at J; junction bases unmatched: 2. CDR3 sequence reads: CASTQGANTEAFF. DNA of the CDR3: TGTGCCAGCACCCAGGGGGCGAACACTGAAGCTTTCTTT.

A single count supports this clone. V gene TRBV25-1 combines with J gene TRBJ2-1, with D unclear. V lost 2 bases, J lost 0 bases, and 11 bases lay in between. Germline-derived CDR1 and CDR2 are MGHDK and SYGVNS. This CDR3 has 16 amino acids. The CDR3: CASSETARSSYNEQFF. For the CDR3, the DNA is TGTGCCAGCAGTGAAACAGCGAGGAGCTCCTACAATGAGCAGTTCTTC.

The chain has TRBV28 and TRBJ1-1; no firm D call. The CDR3 has 13 amino acids. Between the trimmed V and J ends, which lost 3 bases and 11 bases, there was a span of 16 bases. The germline V gene has CDR1 MDHEN and CDR2 SYDVKM. As DNA, the CDR3 is TGTGCCAGCAGTTTCCCCACCCCATTTGGGGCTTTCTTT. Protein product: CASSFPTPFGAFF. The full variable domain, in which reference TRBV28 and TRBJ1-1 provide the parts outside the CDR3, is DVKVTQSSRYLVKRTGEKVFLECVQDMDHENMFWYRQDPGLGLRLIYFSYDVKMKEKGDIPEGYSVSREKKERFSLILESASTNQTSMYLCASSFPTPFGAFFGQGTRLTVV.

This chain connects TRBV29-1 to TRBJ2-1, with D uncertain. V was cut by 1 base and J by 5 bases, with 15 bases left in between. In germline, CDR1 is SQVTM, CDR2 ANQGSEA. The CDR3 has 15 residues. CDR3 protein: CSVEGDGRRNNEQFF. In nucleotides, the CDR3 is TGCAGCGTTGAAGGCGACGGTCGACGGAACAATGAGCAGTTCTTC.

The CDR3 reads CASSAAGREQAYEQYF. The CDR3 DNA is TGTGCCAGCAGTGCTGCAGGACGGGAACAAGCCTACGAGCAGTACTTC. The V call is TRBV27, the J call TRBJ2-7, with a tentative D call TRBD2 (5 bases). Trimming took off 5 bases at V and 2 bases at J, with 19 bases between the two ends. The CDR3 has 16 amino acids. Germline values: CDR1 MNHEY, CDR2 SMNVEV (reference sequence).

This clone came up a few times. CDR3 nucleotide sequence: TGTGCCAGCAGCTTACAGGGTTCCAGTCAGCCCCAGCATTTT. Protein: CASSLQGSSQPQHF. This chain uses TRBV5-4 with TRBJ1-5, with D maybe TRBD1 (6 bases). Trimming left V 2 bases short and J 6 bases short, with 12 bases between. Germline lookup yields CDR1 SGHNT and CDR2 YYREEE (reference sequence). The length of the CDR3 is 14 residues.